This T cell receptor beta chain was profiled in a study of cytomegalovirus exposure and HLA in healthy donors. For the study at large: Genotyping of 300 to 450 donors showed that about 79% belonged to the Caucasian-associated ancestry cluster. The study's findings and limits: When analyzed later, a missense DCLRE1C variant was found to be linked to TCR beta V- and J-gene trimming. Under in vitro conditions, a few CMV-associated chains were confirmed as specific for CMV antigens.

This clone was recorded once. Its antigen is unknown. The PCR was carried out with 60 Vbeta primers and 13 Jbeta primers. Sequencing was performed with immunoSEQ multiplex PCR; in TCRdb, only in-frame clones are kept and a portion is missing. The repertoire consists of roughly 140,000 clones, with over 75% occurring once and the leading ten covering about 5.6%. Germline-derived CDR1 and CDR2 are PRHDT and FYEKMQ (reference sequence). The CDR3 is made up of 15 amino acids. V was cut by 8 bases and J by 5 bases, with 21 bases left in between. This TCR was sampled from a man aged 30 to 39 in good health and CMV-seropositive. This sequence joins TRBV13 and TRBJ1-1; a weak D match, TRBD1 (5 bases). The sample taken for sequencing was PBMCs. CDR3 nucleotide sequence: TGTGCCAGCCGGCTGTTTGGCAGGGTAAATACTGAAGCTTTCTTT. Its translation: CASRLFGRVNTEAFF.